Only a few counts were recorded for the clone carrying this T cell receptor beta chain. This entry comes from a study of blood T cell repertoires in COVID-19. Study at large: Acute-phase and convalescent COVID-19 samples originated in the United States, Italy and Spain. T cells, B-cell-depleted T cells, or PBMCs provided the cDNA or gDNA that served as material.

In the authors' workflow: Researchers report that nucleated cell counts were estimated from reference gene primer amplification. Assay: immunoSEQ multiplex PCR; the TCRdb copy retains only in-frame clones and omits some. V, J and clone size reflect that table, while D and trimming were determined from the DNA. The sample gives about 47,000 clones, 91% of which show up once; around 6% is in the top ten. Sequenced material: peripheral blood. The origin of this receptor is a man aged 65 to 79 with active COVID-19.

The CDR3 spells CASSGTGLVSPLHF. The CDR3 nucleotides read TGTGCCAGCAGTGGGACAGGGTTAGTTTCACCCCTCCACTTT. The chain joins TRBV27 to TRBJ1-6; 9 nucleotides match TRBD1. Per the germline V gene, CDR1 is MNHEY and CDR2 is SMNVEV (reference sequence). The CDR3 covers 14 residues. V lost 5 bases to trimming and J lost 9 bases; unmatched junction nucleotides: 5.